This T cell receptor (beta chain) appears in the sequencing data of a study of blood T cell repertoires in COVID-19 (TCRdb year 2020). Broadly, across the study: The collaborator samples originated in the United States, Italy and Spain and spanned the acute and convalescent phases of COVID-19. The prospective study material was composed of cDNA or gDNA derived from T cells, B-cell-depleted T cells, or PBMCs. Subjects who had been exposed to COVID-19, were actively infected with it, or had recovered from it provided the deeply sampled blood TCRbeta repertoires that made up the dataset. The repertoires were released in a freely available public database meant as a resource for research on the immune response to SARS-CoV-2. The samples were drawn from two sources: the first 160 participants of the ongoing ImmuneRACE study, and 1,000 to 1,500 subjects contributed by 6 global collaborators. The sample metadata nearly always contained a de-identified subject ID, COVID-19 status, age in years and sex. Where available, HLA class I and class II types were taken from metadata supplied by the sample provider and were not determined by assay-based typing. The research as a whole found: How much clinical and demographic metadata was included differed by source and by participant, and the metadata was provided uncurated.

Collaborating institutions collected whole blood in K2EDTA tubes following their own protocols. For TCRbeta analysis, collaborators shipped samples in one of three forms: frozen whole blood, isolated PBMCs, or DNA extracted from either of those sample types. The immunoSEQ Assay, a bias-controlled multiplex PCR, was used to amplify TCRbeta CDR3 regions from genomic DNA. From the authors' description of their analysis: The number of nucleated cells in each sample was estimated by amplification of reference gene primers within the assay. To quantify the absolute abundance of each unique TCRbeta CDR3 rearrangement, sequence reads were collapsed and filtered. For each sample, productive Simpson clonality was calculated as the square root of Simpson's diversity index over productive rearrangements. This immuneACCESS table, as held by TCRdb, lists in-frame sequences with V and J called but not all clones. Of the missing ones, under half trace to an unresolved V gene in checked studies; the others have no known cause. The DNA gave D and trimming, while V, J and clone size come from that table. Recorded for this sample are 100,000 or so clones; about four fifths of them occurred a single time. In total, the top ten clones hold 10% of the sample.

This clone has more than one count but fewer than ten. Its antigen target is currently unknown. No much larger clone is present one base from it, and per-base qualities are unavailable. The germline V gene gives CDR1 as SGHTA and CDR2 as FQGNSA. V is pruned by 0 bases and J by 4 bases, leaving 5 bases of the junction without a gene match. The CDR3 covers 16 residues, taking in both the cysteine and the phenylalanine. The retained sequence is limited to the CDR3, 48 bases, with the frame set at the first base. The sequence is built from TRBV7-2 and TRBJ1-1; a stretch of 10 junction bases matches TRBD1. Sequencing was done on a sample of peripheral blood. The receptor was isolated from a human donor in a cohort sampled during active COVID-19. The nucleotide sequence reads as follows: TGTGCCAGCAGCTTAGCTTGGACAGGGGGACTCACTGAAGCTTTCTTT. This encodes CASSLAWTGGLTEAFF. Joined to the reference TRBV7-2 and TRBJ1-1 proteins, this CDR3 gives the full variable domain: GAGVSQSPSNKVTEKGKDVELRCDPISGHTALYWYRQSLGQGLEFLIYFQGNSAPDKSGLPSDRFSAERTGGSVSTLTIQRTQQEDSAVYLCASSLAWTGGLTEAFFGQGTRLTVV.